This T cell receptor beta chain was obtained from a study of shared clonotypes between healthy human individuals. Findings of the study overall: Expectations were that clonotype sharing among donors would be affected by sequencing depth.

Donors were healthy HIV-negative adults without recently reported acute infections or vaccinations. Caucasian adults living in Nashville, Tennessee, provided all samples. Source study methods: As immunoSEQ supplied junction-only sequences (without quality scores), filtering differed. Generated by immunoSEQ multiplex PCR, the TCRdb table keeps only in-frame clones and is missing some. D and trimming come from the DNA, and the V and J calls and clone size come from that table. Of some 350,000 clones detected, 74% appear once; the ten largest clones hold about a tenth. CDR3 size: 17 residues. Germline V CDR1 and CDR2: MDHEN, SYDVKM. With V trimmed by 4 bases and J by 5 bases, 16 bases remained unmatched. This clone was counted at least ten times. Its target is unknown.

The sequence was collected from a man younger than 45 in good health. The chain uses TRBV28 and TRBJ1-1; 7 nucleotides align to TRBD1. Material: memory CD4+ T cells sorted from blood. Subset here: CD45RA-negative fraction. CDR3 nucleotide sequence: TGTGCCAGCAGTTCCCGACAGGGCCCGAGTCTTGTAACTGAAGCTTTCTTT. Translating gives CASSSRQGPSLVTEAFF.